One and the same sample provided the 5 T cell receptor beta chains below, sequenced in a study of T cell repertoires in cytomegalovirus infection. What these receptors recognize is not known. TCRdb processed the reads anew with MiXCR; each CDR3 protein has one entry. In the table there are about 270,000 distinct CDR3 sequences, approximately 22% of which are singletons. Source: cultured PBMCs, taken from culture after CMV antigen stimulation. The receptors derive from a human donor in good health (CMV status not recorded). Some clones in this sample may be carry-over from other donors' samples.

This clonotype was seen only a few times. The chain carries TRBV2 and TRBJ2-7; 11 bases are shared with TRBD2. The V and J ends lost 10 bases and 6 bases, in that order; junction bases with no gene match: 5. The CDR3 extends over 12 amino acids. From germline, CDR1 is SNHLY and CDR2 FYNNEI. The CDR3, as DNA: TGTGCCACCTCACTAGCGGGAGCCGAGCAGTACTTC. Its translation: CATSLAGAEQYF.

This clonotype was observed a single time. V and J are TRBV10-3 and TRBJ2-1; maybe TRBD2 (6 bases). The CDR3 extends over 14 amino acids. Germline values: CDR1 ENHRY, CDR2 SYGVKD. V lost 8 bases, J lost 9 bases, and 20 bases lay in between. The CDR3 DNA sequence: TGTGCCATCCGCCCGGGACTCTCTTCTACTGAGCAGTTCTTC. Its translation is CAIRPGLSSTEQFF.

The V call is TRBV20-1, the J call TRBJ2-3; TRBD2 aligns across 7 bases. This CDR3 comprises 14 residues. Unmatched junction bases numbered 5, after V lost 3 bases and J lost 2 bases. Germline assignment: CDR1 DFQATT and CDR2 SNEGSKA (reference sequence). The CDR3 is CSASASGPTDTQYF. The CDR3 bases are TGCAGTGCTAGTGCTAGCGGCCCCACAGATACGCAGTATTTT.

The chain recombines TRBV7-2 with TRBJ2-3; 9 nucleotides align to TRBD2. Germline V gene data show CDR1 as SGHTA and CDR2 as FQGNSA. The CDR3 covers 17 residues. V lost 4 bases to trimming and J lost 4 bases; unmatched junction nucleotides: 12. The CDR3 protein is CASSSPLAGVPPDTQYF. CDR3 nucleotide sequence: TGTGCCAGCAGCTCGCCCTTAGCGGGAGTCCCCCCAGATACGCAGTATTTT. Full variable domain (outside the CDR3, taken from reference TRBV7-2 and TRBJ2-3): GAGVSQSPSNKVTEKGKDVELRCDPISGHTALYWYRQSLGQGLEFLIYFQGNSAPDKSGLPSDRFSAERTGGSVSTLTIQRTQQEDSAVYLCASSSPLAGVPPDTQYFGPGTRLTVL.

This clonotype was counted at least ten times. The rearrangement links TRBV6-1 to TRBJ2-1; 9 bases match TRBD2. Germline CDR1 MNHNS, CDR2 SASEGT. CDR3 size: 20 residues. Losses at the gene ends were 1 base for V and 3 bases for J; bases not matched to a gene: 16. CDR3 loop: CASSEVPMTSGGDLYNEQFF. Here the CDR3 DNA reads TGTGCCAGCAGTGAAGTCCCTATGACTAGCGGAGGCGACCTCTACAATGAGCAGTTCTTC.